The 5 T cell receptor beta chains reported below all come from one sample, sequenced in a study of shared clonotypes between healthy human individuals. The assay was immunoSEQ multiplex PCR, and TCRdb's table has in-frame clones only and misses some. The sample lists about 460,000 clones, over 60% occurring once. Sequencing was carried out using PBMCs. These receptors were obtained from a woman in her thirties or forties in good health. Some clones in this sample may be carry-over from other donors' samples.

As regards this clone: A read error may be the cause here, since a much bigger clone is one base away. The same CDR3 also results from other DNA sequences found in this sample. V and J are TRBV7-2 and TRBJ2-3, with TRBD2 matching over 15 bases. The CDR3 length is 17 residues. Germline V gene sequence: CDR1 SGHTA, CDR2 FQGNSA. The CDR3 nucleotides are TGTGCCAGCAGCCTCCGGACTAGCGGGAGGGCCCCAGACACGCAGTATTTT. This translates into CASSLRTSGRAPDTQYF.

J is TRBJ1-4 and V is TRBV5-1, with 8 bases that match TRBD1. V dropped 4 bases and J dropped 5; count of bases not matched to a gene: 7. Germline values: CDR1 SGHRS, CDR2 YFSETQ. The CDR3 is 15 residues long. The DNA for the CDR3 is TGCGCCAGCAGCCGACGGACAGGGACGAATGAAAAACTGTTTTTT. It translates to CASSRRTGTNEKLFF.

The V call is TRBV30, the J call TRBJ1-2, with 10 bases that match TRBD1. Germline V gene lookup returns CDR1 GTSNPN and CDR2 SVGIG (reference sequence). The CDR3 totals 14 residues. The junction had 3 bases not matched to a gene; V was cut back by 2 bases and J by 3 bases. The CDR3 here is CAWSLTGGDYGYTF. Here the CDR3 DNA reads TGTGCCTGGAGTTTGACAGGGGGCGACTATGGCTACACCTTC.

This rearrangement joins TRBV14 to TRBJ1-1, with no clear D. The germline V gene has CDR1 SGHDN and CDR2 FVKESK. This CDR3 region has 11 residues. The V and J ends lost 6 bases and 6 bases respectively, with 8 bases between them. CDR3 sequence reads: CASRAGSEAFF. The DNA of the CDR3 is TGTGCCAGCAGGGCTGGTTCTGAAGCTTTCTTT.

On this clone: It may be a read error: a sequence one base away is much more abundant. The V call is TRBV5-1, the J call TRBJ2-2; D is uncertain. Germline lookup yields CDR1 SGHRS and CDR2 YFSETQ. The ends were cut back, 0 bases at V and 0 bases at J, with 6 bases in the middle. The CDR3 spans 15 residues. The CDR3 DNA follows: TGCGCCAGCAGCTTGGAAAATGCGAACACCGGGGAGCTGTTTTTT. Protein sequence: CASSLENANTGELFF.